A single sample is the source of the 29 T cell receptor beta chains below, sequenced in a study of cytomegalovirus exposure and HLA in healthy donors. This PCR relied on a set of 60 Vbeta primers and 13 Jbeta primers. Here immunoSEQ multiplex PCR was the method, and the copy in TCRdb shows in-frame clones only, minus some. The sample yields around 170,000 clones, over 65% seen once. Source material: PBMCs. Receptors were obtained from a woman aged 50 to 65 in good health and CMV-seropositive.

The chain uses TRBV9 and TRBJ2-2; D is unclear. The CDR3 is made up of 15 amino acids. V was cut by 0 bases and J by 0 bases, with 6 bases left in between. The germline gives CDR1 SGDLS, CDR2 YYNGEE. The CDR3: CASSVGGSNTGELFF. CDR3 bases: TGTGCCAGCAGCGTAGGCGGTTCGAACACCGGGGAGCTGTTTTTT.

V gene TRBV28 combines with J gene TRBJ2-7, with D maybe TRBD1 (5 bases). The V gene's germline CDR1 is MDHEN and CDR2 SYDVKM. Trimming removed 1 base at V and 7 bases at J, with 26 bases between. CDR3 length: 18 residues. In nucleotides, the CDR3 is TGTGCCAGCAGTTTATTCGGCTCCTCGGGCAGGGCACTCTGGGAGCAGTACTTC. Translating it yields CASSLFGSSGRALWEQYF. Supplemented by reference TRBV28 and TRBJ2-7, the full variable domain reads DVKVTQSSRYLVKRTGEKVFLECVQDMDHENMFWYRQDPGLGLRLIYFSYDVKMKEKGDIPEGYSVSREKKERFSLILESASTNQTSMYLCASSLFGSSGRALWEQYFGPGTRLTVT.

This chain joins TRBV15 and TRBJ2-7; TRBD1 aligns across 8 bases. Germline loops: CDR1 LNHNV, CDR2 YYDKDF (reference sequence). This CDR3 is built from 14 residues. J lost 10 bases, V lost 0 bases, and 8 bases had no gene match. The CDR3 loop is CATSRDTDRAEQYF. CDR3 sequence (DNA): TGTGCCACCAGCAGAGATACGGACAGGGCGGAACAGTACTTC.

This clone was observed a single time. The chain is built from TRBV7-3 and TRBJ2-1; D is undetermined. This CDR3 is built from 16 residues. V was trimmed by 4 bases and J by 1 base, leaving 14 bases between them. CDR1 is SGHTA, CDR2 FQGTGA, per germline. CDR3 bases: TGTGCCAGCAGCTCAGGCTCCACTCAATCCTACAATGAGCAGTTCTTC. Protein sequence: CASSSGSTQSYNEQFF. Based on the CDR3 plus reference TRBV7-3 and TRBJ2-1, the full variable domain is GAGVSQTPSNKVTEKGKYVELRCDPISGHTALYWYRQSLGQGPEFLIYFQGTGAADDSGLPNDRFFAVRPEGSVSTLKIQRTERGDSAVYLCASSSGSTQSYNEQFFGPGTRLTVL.

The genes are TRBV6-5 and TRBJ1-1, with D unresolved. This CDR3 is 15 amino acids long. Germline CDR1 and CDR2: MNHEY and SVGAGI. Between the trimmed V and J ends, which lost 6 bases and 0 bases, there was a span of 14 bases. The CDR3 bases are TGTGCCAGCAGAACGACGGTGACTCTGAACACTGAAGCTTTCTTT. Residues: CASRTTVTLNTEAFF.

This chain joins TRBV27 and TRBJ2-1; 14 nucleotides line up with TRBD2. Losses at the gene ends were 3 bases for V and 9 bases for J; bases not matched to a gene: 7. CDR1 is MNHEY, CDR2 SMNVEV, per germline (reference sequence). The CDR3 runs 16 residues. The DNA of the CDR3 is TGTGCCAGCAGTTTTATGACTAGCGGGGGGGCGGGTGAGCAGTTCTTC. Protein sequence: CASSFMTSGGAGEQFF.

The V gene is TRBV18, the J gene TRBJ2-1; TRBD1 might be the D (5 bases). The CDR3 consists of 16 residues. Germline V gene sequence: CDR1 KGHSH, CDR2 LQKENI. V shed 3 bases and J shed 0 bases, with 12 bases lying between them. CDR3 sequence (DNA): TGTGCCAGCTCACCGACAGTTCTCCGCTCCTACAATGAGCAGTTCTTC. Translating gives CASSPTVLRSYNEQFF.

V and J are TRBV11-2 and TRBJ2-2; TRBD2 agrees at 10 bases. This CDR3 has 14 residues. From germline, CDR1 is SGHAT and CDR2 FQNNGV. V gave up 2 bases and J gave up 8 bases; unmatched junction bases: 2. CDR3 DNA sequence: TGTGCCAGCAGCTTAAAGACTAGCGGGGGGGAGCTGTTTTTT. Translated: CASSLKTSGGELFF.

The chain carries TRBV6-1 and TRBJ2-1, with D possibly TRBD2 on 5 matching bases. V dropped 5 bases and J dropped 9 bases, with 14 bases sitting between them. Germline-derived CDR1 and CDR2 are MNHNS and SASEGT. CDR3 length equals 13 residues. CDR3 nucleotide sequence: TGTGCCAGCAGTAATGACTGGAGCGGTGAGCAGTTCTTC. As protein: CASSNDWSGEQFF.

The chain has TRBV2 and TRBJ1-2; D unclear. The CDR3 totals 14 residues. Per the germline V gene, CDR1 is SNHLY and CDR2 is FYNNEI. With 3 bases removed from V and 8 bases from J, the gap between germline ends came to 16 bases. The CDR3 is CASSDRTRVGGYTF. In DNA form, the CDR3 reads TGTGCCAGCAGTGATCGCACTCGGGTTGGAGGCTACACCTTC.

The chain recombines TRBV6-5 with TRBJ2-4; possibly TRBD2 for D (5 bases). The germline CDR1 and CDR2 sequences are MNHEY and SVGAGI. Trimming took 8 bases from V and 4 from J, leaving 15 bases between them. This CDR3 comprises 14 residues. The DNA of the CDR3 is TGTGCCAGCGCGATGGGATGGGAGAAAAACATTCAGTACTTC. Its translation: CASAMGWEKNIQYF.

Here the CDR3 DNA reads TGTGCCAGCAGCTTAGGACAGGGGGCGAGCGGGGAGCTGTTTTTT. It translates to CASSLGQGASGELFF. The V gene is TRBV5-6, the J gene TRBJ2-2, with 11 bases fitting TRBD1. Germline CDR1 reads SGHDT; CDR2 reads YYEEEE. With V trimmed by 2 bases and J by 7 bases, 4 bases remained unmatched. There are 15 residues in the CDR3.

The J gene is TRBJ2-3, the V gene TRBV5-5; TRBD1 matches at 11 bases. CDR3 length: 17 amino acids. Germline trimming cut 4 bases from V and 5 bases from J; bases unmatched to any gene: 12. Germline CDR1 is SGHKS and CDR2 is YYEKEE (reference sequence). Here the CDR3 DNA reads TGTGCCAGCAGCCGAGCCTGGACAGGGGGCGTTGGAGATACGCAGTATTTT. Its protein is CASSRAWTGGVGDTQYF.

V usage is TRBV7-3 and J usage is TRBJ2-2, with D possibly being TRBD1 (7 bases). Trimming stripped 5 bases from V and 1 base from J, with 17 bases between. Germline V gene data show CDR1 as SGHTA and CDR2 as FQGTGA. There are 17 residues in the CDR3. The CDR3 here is CASSPLPGGKNTGELFF. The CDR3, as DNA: TGTGCCAGCAGCCCCCTCCCAGGGGGGAAGAACACCGGGGAGCTGTTTTTT.

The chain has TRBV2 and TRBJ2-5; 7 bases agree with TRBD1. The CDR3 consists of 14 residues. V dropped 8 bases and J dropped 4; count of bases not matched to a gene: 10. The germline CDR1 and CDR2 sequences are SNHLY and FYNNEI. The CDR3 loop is CASSLQAGGETQYF. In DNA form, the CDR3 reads TGTGCCAGCTCTCTCCAGGCAGGGGGAGAGACCCAGTACTTC. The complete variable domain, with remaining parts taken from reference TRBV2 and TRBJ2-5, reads EPEVTQTPSHQVTQMGQEVILRCVPISNHLYFYWYRQILGQKVEFLVSFYNNEISEKSEIFDDQFSVERPDGSNFTLKIRSTKLEDSAMYFCASSLQAGGETQYFGPGTRLLVL.

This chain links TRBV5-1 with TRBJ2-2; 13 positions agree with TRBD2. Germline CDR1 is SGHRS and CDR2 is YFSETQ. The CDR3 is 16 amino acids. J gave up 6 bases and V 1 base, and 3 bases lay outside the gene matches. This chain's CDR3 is CASSLLTSGGPGELFF. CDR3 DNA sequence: TGCGCCAGCAGCTTGCTGACTAGCGGGGGGCCCGGGGAGCTGTTTTTT.

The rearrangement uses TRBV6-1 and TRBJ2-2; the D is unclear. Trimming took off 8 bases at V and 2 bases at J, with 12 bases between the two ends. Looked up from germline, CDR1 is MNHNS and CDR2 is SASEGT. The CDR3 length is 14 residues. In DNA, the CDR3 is TGTGCCAGCGGAGTTGGAGAAAACACCGGGGAGCTGTTTTTT. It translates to CASGVGENTGELFF.

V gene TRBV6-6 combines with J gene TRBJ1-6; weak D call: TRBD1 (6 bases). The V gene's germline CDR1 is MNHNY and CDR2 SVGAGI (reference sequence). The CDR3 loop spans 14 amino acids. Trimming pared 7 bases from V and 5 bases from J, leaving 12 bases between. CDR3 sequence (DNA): TGTGCCAGCACCCCCGGACAGAATAATTCACCCCTCCACTTT. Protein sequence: CASTPGQNNSPLHF.

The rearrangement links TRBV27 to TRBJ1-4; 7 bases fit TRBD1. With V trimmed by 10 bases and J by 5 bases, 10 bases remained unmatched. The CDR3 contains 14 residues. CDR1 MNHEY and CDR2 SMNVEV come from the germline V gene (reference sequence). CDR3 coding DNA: TGTGCCATCCCCCAGAACAGGGGAAATGAAAAACTGTTTTTT. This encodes CAIPQNRGNEKLFF.

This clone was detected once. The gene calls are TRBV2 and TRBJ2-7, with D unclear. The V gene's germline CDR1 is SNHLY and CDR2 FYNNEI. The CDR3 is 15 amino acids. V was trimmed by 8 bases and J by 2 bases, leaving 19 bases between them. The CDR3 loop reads CASVWFVAGAYEQYF. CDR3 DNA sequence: TGTGCCAGCGTTTGGTTTGTTGCAGGTGCCTACGAGCAGTACTTC.

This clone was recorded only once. The CDR3 here is CASTDYTDTQYF. In DNA form, the CDR3 reads TGTGCCAGCACCGACTACACAGATACGCAGTATTTT. The rearrangement joins TRBV6-1 to TRBJ2-3, with D perhaps matching TRBD2 (5 bases). Per the germline V gene, CDR1 is MNHNS and CDR2 is SASEGT. Trimming took off 7 bases at V and 2 bases at J, with 7 bases between the two ends. The CDR3 totals 12 residues.

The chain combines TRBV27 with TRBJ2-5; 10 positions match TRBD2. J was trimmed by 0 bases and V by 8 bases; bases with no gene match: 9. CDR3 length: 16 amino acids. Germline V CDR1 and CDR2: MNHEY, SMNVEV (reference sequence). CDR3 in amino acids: CASRPRTSGDQETQYF. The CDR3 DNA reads TGTGCCAGCCGCCCCCGGACTAGCGGAGACCAAGAGACCCAGTACTTC.

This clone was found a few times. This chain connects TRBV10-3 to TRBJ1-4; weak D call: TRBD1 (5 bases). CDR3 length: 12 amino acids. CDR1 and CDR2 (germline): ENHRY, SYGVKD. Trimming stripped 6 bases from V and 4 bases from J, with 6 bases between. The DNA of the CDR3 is TGTGCCATCAGAGGGGATAATGAAAAACTGTTTTTT. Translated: CAIRGDNEKLFF.

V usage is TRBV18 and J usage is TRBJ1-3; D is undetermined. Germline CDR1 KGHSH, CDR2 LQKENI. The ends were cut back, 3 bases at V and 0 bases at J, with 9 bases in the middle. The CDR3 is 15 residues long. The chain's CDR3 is CASSPGRFSGNTIYF. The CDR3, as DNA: TGTGCCAGCTCACCGGGCCGCTTCTCTGGAAACACCATATATTTT.

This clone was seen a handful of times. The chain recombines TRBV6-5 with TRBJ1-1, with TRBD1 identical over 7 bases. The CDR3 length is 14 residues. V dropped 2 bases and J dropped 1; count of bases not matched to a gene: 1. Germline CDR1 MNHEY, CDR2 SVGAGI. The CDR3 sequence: CASSYDRANTEAFF. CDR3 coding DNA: TGTGCCAGCAGTTACGACAGGGCGAACACTGAAGCTTTCTTT.

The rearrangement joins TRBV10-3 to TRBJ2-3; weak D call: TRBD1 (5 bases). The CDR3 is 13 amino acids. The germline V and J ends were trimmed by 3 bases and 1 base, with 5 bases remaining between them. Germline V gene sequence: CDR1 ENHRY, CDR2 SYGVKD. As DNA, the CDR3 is TGTGCCATCAGTGACAGGGGCACAGATACGCAGTATTTT. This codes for CAISDRGTDTQYF.

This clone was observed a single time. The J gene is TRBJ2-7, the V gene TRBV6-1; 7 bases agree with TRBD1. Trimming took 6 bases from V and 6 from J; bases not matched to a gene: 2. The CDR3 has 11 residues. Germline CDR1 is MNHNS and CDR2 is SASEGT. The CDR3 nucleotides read TGTGCCAGCAGCCGGGACAGCGAGCAGTACTTC. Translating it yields CASSRDSEQYF.

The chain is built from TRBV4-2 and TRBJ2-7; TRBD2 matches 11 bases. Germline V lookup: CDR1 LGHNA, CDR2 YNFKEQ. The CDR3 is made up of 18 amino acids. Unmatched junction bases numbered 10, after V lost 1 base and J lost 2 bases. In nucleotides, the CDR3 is TGTGCCAGCAGCCAAGTCGCGATAGCGGGGGGGAATCCCTACGAGCAGTACTTC. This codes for CASSQVAIAGGNPYEQYF.

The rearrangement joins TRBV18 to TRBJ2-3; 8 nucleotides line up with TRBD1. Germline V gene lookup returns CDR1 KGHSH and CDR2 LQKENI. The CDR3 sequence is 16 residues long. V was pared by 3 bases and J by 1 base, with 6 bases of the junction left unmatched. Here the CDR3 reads CASSPRGQGGTDTQYF. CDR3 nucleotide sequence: TGTGCCAGCTCACCCCGAGGACAGGGAGGCACAGATACGCAGTATTTT. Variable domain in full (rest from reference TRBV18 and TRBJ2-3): NAGVMQNPRHLVRRRGQEARLRCSPMKGHSHVYWYRQLPEEGLKFMVYLQKENIIDESGMPKERFSAEFPKEGPSILRIQQVVRGDSAAYFCASSPRGQGGTDTQYFGPGTRLTVL.